This TCR beta chain was recovered during a study of T cells expressing NK-cell markers. Study summary: CD3+CD56+NKG2C+, CD3+CD56+NKG2C- and CD3+CD56-NKG2C+ T cells, once sorted, supplied the TCR beta repertoires. Seropositivity for HCMV was found in most of the eight sequenced donors, with one seronegative. General observations from the study: Several donors showed these clonotypes also leading the CD3+CD56-NKG2C+ fraction.

Germline V gives CDR1 SGHRS, CDR2 YFSETQ. The CDR3 covers 15 residues. One entry per CDR3 protein, without DNA, is what TCRdb gives after re-calling the 5' RACE reads. The sample table sets out 200,000 to 300,000 distinct CDR3 sequences. As concerns this clonotype: Its antigen is unknown.

The clonotype was recovered from a man younger than 30 in good health. Sequencing was performed on blood T cells: a sorted CD56 or NKG2C T cell subset, CD4+ or CD8+ T cells, or bulk PBMC T cells (not recorded which). This chain connects TRBV5-1 to TRBJ2-1; TCRdb selects TRBD2, and the lack of DNA leaves this call unchecked. CDR3 loop: CASSKIAGDSHEQFF.